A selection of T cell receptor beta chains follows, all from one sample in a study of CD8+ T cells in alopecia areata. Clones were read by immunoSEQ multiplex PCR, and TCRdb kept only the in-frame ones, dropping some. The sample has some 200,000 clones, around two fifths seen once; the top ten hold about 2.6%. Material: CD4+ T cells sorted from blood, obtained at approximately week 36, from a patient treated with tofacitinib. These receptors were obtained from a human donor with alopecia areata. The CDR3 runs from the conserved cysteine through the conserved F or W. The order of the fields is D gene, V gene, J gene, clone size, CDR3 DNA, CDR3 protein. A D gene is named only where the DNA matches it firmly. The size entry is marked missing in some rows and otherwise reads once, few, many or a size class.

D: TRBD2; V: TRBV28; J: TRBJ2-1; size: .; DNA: TGTGCCAGCAGCGGAGGTAGCGGGAGGGCCAATGAGCAGTTCTTC; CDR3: CASSGGSGRANEQFF
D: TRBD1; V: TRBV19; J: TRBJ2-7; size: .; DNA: TGTGCCAGTAGTATCCCGGGACAGGGGACCAACGAGCAGTACTTC; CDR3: CASSIPGQGTNEQYF
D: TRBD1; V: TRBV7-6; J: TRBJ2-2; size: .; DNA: TGTGCCAGCAGCTTATTCCGACCGGGACAGGGAACCGGGGAGCTGTTTTTT; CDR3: CASSLFRPGQGTGELFF
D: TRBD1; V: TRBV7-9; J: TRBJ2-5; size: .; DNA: TGTGCCAGCAGCTCCACAGGGGGCGGAGGGGAAGATCCCCAGTACTTC; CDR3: CASSSTGGGGEDPQYF
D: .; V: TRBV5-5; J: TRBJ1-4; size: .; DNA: TGTGCCAGCAGCTTGAGAGGGCAGGGCGGGCAAAAACTGTTTTTT; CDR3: CASSLRGQGGQKLFF
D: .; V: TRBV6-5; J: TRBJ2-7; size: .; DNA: TGTGCCAGCCCATCGGGCGCCAGCTCCTACGAGCAGTACTTC; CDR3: CASPSGASSYEQYF
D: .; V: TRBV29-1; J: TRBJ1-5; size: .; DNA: TGCAGCATTGCCACGGGGTGGAATCAGCCCCAGCATTTT; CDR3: CSIATGWNQPQHF
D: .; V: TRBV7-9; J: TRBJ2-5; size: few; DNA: TGTGCCAGCAGCACACGACAAAGTCGGACCCAGTACTTC; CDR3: CASSTRQSRTQYF
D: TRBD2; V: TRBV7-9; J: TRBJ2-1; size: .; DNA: TGTGCCAGCAGCTTGACTAGCGGGAGCCCCAATGAGCAGTTCTTC; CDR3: CASSLTSGSPNEQFF
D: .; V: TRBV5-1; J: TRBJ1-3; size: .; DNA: TGCGCCAGCAGCGTTGCAACCGGGATTTCTGGAAACACCATATATTTT; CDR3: CASSVATGISGNTIYF
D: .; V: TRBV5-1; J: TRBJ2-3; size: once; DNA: TGCGCCAGCAGACCGGGAGTGGGCACAGATACGCAGTATTTT; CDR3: CASRPGVGTDTQYF
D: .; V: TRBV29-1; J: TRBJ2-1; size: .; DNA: TGCAGCGCCCCTAGGGTGGGATTGCTTAGCTCCTACAATGAGCAGTTCTTC; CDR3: CSAPRVGLLSSYNEQFF
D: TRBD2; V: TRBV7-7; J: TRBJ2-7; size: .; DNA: TGTGCCAGCAGCCCGAGTAGCGGGAGTGCCAACGAGCAGTACTTC; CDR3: CASSPSSGSANEQYF
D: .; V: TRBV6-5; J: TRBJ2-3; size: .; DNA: TGTGCCAGCAGTTACCCGGGGGATACGCAGTATTTT; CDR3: CASSYPGDTQYF
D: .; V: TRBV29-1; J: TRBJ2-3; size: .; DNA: TGCAGCGTTGAATGGTATCCAGGAGGTGGGGGAGCGGGAGATACGCAGTATTTT; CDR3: CSVEWYPGGGGAGDTQYF
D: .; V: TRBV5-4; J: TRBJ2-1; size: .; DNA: TGTGCCAGCAGGCGACGCGGTTCCTACAATGAGCAGTTCTTC; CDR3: CASRRRGSYNEQFF
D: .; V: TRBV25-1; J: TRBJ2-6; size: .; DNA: TGTGCCAGCAGCGCCGCCGGGGCCAACGTCCTGACTTTC; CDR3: CASSAAGANVLTF
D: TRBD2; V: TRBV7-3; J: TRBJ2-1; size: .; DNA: TGTGCCAGCAGCTTAGGACTAGCGGGAGTCAATGAGCAGTTCTTC; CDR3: CASSLGLAGVNEQFF
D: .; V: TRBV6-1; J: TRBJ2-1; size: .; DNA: TGTGCCAGCAGTGTCCGAGAGGGGCCACACAATGAGCAGTTCTTC; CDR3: CASSVREGPHNEQFF
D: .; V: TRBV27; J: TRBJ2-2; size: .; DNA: TGTGCCAGCAGTTTAGCCAGGGCTACGAACACCGGGGAGCTGTTTTTT; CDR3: CASSLARATNTGELFF
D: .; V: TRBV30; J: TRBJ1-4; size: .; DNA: TGTGCCTGCGGGGGAACTAATGAAAAACTGTTTTTT; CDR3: CACGGTNEKLFF
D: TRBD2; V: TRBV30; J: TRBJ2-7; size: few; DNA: TGTGCCTGGAGGCCCCCTCCAGCGGGGACCTACGAGCAGTACTTC; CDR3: CAWRPPPAGTYEQYF
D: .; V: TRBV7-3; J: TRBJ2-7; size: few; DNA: TGTGCCAGCAGCTTCAGTGACTACGAGCAGTACTTC; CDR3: CASSFSDYEQYF
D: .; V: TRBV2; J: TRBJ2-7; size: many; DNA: TGTGCCAGCAGTCTACTTACCTACGAGCAGTACTTC; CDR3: CASSLLTYEQYF
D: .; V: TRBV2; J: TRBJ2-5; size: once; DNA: TGTGCCAGCAGAGACAACCAAGAGACCCAGTACTTC; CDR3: CASRDNQETQYF
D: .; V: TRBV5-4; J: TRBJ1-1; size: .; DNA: TGTGCCAGCAGTCGAACAGTGAACACTGAAGCTTTCTTT; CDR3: CASSRTVNTEAFF
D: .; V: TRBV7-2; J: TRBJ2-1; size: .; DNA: TGTGCCAGCAGCTTAGAGGACCACAATGAGCAGTTCTTC; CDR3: CASSLEDHNEQFF
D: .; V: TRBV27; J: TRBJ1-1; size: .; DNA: TGTGCCAGCAGTTTGGTAGCGAACACTGAAGCTTTCTTT; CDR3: CASSLVANTEAFF
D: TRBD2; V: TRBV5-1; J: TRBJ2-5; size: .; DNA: TGCGCCAGCAGCAGCGGGAGATCCCAAGAGACCCAGTACTTC; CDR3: CASSSGRSQETQYF
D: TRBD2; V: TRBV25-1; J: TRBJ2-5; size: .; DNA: TGTGCCAGCATCCACCCTAGCGGGACTACGGAGACCCAGTACTTC; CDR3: CASIHPSGTTETQYF
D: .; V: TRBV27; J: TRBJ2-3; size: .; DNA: TGTGCCAGCAGTTTCTCTGCGGGCGACACAGATACGCAGTATTTT; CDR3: CASSFSAGDTDTQYF
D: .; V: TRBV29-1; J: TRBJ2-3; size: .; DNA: TGCAGCGTTGATAGAACAACAGATACGCAGTATTTT; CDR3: CSVDRTTDTQYF
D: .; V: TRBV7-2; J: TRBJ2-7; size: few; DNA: TGTGCCAGCAGCGGGGGGCTGCGGGAGCGGTCCGAGCAGTACTTC; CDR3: CASSGGLRERSEQYF
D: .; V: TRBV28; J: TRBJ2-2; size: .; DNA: TGTGCCAGCATGAGCAGGAACACCGGGGAGCTGTTTTTT; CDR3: CASMSRNTGELFF
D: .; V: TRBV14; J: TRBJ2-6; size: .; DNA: TGTGCCAGCAGCCCCCAGCTCCCCTCTGGGGCCAACGTCCTGACTTTC; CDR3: CASSPQLPSGANVLTF
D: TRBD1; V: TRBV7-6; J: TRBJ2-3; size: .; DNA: TGTGCCAGCAGCGGAAGACAGGGTTCTAGCACAGATACGCAGTATTTT; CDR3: CASSGRQGSSTDTQYF
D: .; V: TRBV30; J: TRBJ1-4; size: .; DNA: TGTGCCTGGAGTGTCGGGGAATTTAATGAAAAACTGTTTTTT; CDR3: CAWSVGEFNEKLFF
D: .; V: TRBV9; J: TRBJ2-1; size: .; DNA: TGTGCCAGCAGCGTAGGCGGGACGCTTTACAATGAGCAGTTCTTC; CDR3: CASSVGGTLYNEQFF
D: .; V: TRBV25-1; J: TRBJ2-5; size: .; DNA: TGTGCCAGCAGTGGGAAAGAGACCCAGTACTTC; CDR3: CASSGKETQYF
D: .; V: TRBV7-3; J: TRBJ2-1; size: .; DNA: TGTGCCAGCAGCCCATATCGGGCAGGGGCCTACAATGAGCAGTTCTTC; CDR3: CASSPYRAGAYNEQFF
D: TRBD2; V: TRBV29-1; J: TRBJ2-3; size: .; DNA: TGCAGCGTGCCACTAGCGGGAGGGAGACTTAGCACAGATACGCAGTATTTT; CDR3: CSVPLAGGRLSTDTQYF
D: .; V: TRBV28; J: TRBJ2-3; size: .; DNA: TGTGCCAGCAGTTTATCAGCTAGCACAGATACGCAGTATTTT; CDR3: CASSLSASTDTQYF
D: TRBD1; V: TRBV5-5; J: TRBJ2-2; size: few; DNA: TGTGCCAGCAGCTTGGCGGACAGGGGTTACACCGGGGAGCTGTTTTTT; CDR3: CASSLADRGYTGELFF
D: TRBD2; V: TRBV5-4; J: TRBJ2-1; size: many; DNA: TGTGCCAGCAGCCGAAAATCTAGCGGGAGCTCCTACAATGAGCAGTTCTTC; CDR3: CASSRKSSGSSYNEQFF
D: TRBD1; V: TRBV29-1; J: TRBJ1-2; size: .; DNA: TGCAGCGTTGGGGGGACAGGCCCTGCTAACTATGGCTACACCTTC; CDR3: CSVGGTGPANYGYTF
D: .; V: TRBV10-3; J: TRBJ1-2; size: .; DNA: TGTGCCATCAGGAGGGCCTCAGGGGGCTACACCTTC; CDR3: CAIRRASGGYTF
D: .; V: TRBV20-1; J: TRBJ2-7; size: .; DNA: TGCAGTGCTAGGCCCGTTTACGAGCAGTACTTC; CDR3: CSARPVYEQYF
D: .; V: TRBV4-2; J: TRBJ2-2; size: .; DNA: TGTGCCAGCAGCCAAGATGGGGCTGGGGCCGGGGAGCTGTTTTTT; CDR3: CASSQDGAGAGELFF
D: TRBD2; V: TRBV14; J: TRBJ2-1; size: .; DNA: TGTGCCAGCAGCCAAGATAGAGGAGGGACTATCTACAATGAGCAGTTCTTC; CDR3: CASSQDRGGTIYNEQFF
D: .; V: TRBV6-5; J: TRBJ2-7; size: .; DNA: TGTGCCAGCAGGAGGGGGGGGCCCTACGAGCAGTACTTC; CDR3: CASRRGGPYEQYF
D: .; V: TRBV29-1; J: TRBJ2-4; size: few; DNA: TGCAGCGCCGGGGCTTCCAAAAACATTCAGTACTTC; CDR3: CSAGASKNIQYF
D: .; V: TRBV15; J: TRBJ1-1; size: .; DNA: TGTGCCACCAGCAGAGATTCCCTTGGGAACACTGAAGCTTTCTTT; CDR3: CATSRDSLGNTEAFF
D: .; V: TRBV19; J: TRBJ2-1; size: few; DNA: TGTGCCAGTAGTTTGGCTAGGCGGAATGAGCAGTTCTTC; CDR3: CASSLARRNEQFF
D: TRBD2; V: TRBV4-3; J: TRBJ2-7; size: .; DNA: TGCGCCAGCAGCCGAGACTCGACTAGCGGGGCCTACGAGCAGTACTTC; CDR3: CASSRDSTSGAYEQYF
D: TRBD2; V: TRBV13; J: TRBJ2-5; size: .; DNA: TGTGCCAGCAGCATTAGCGGGAGGGCCGCAGAGACCCAGTACTTC; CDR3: CASSISGRAAETQYF
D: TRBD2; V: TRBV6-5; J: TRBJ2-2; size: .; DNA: TGTGCCAGCAGGGGACTAGCCTGGGAGCTGTTTTTT; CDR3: CASRGLAWELFF
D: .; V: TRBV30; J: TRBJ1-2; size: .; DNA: TGTGCCTGGAGTGTACAGATTAACTATGGCTACACCTTC; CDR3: CAWSVQINYGYTF